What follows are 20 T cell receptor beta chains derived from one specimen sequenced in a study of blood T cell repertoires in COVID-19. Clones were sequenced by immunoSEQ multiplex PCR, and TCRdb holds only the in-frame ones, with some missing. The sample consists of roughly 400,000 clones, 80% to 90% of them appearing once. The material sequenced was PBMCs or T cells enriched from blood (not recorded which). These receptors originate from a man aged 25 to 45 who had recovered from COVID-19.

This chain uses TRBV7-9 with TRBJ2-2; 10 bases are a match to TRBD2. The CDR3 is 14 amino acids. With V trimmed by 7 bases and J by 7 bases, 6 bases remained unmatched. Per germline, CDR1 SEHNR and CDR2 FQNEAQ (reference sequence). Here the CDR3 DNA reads TGTGCCAGCACGGCTAGCGGGAGCGTCGGGGAGCTGTTTTTT. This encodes CASTASGSVGELFF. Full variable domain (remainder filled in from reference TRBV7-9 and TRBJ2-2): DTGVSQNPRHKITKRGQNVTFRCDPISEHNRLYWYRQTLGQGPEFLTYFQNEAQLEKSRLLSDRFSAERPKGSFSTLEIQRTEQGDSAMYLCASTASGSVGELFFGEGSRLTVL.

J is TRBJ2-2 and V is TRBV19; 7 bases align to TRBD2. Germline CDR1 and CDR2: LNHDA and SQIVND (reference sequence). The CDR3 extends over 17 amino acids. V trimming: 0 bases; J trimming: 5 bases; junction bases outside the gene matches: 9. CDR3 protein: CASSIDPAGVETGELFF. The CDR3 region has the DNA TGTGCCAGTAGTATAGATCCGGCGGGAGTCGAAACCGGGGAGCTGTTTTTT.

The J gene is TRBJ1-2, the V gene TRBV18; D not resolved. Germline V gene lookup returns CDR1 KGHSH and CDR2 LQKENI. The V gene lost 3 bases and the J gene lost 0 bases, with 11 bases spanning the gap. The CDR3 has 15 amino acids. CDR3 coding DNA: TGTGCCAGCTCACCGAGGAGGGAATCTAACTATGGCTACACCTTC. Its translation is CASSPRRESNYGYTF. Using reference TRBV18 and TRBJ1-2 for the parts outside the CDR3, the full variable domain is NAGVMQNPRHLVRRRGQEARLRCSPMKGHSHVYWYRQLPEEGLKFMVYLQKENIIDESGMPKERFSAEFPKEGPSILRIQQVVRGDSAAYFCASSPRRESNYGYTFGSGTRLTVV.

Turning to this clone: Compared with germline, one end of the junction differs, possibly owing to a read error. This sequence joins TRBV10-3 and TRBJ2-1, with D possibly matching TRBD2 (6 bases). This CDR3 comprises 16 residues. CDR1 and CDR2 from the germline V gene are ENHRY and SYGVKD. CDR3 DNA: TGTGCCATCAGTGACTACCGGGACTTCGGGACTCCCCTTTGGCTCTTC. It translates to CAISDYRDFGTPLWLF.

The CDR3: CSVEGGGGQETQYF. The CDR3 coding sequence is TGCAGCGTTGAAGGGGGAGGAGGGCAAGAGACCCAGTACTTC. The chain combines TRBV29-1 with TRBJ2-5, with a weak D call TRBD2 (6 bases). CDR3 length: 14 amino acids. Germline CDR1 reads SQVTM; CDR2 reads ANQGSEA. V was pared by 1 base and J by 2 bases, with 11 bases between.

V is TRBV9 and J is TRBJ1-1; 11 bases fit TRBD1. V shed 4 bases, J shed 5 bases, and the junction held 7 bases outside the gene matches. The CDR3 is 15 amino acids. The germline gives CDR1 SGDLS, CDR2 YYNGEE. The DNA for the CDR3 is TGTGCCAGCAGCCCCGGGACAGGGGGTTGGACTGAAGCTTTCTTT. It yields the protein CASSPGTGGWTEAFF.

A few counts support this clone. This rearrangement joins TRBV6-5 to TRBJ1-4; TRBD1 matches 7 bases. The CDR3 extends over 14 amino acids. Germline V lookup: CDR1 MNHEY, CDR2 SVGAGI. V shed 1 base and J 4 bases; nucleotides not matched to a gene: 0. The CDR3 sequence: CASSYYRGNEKLFF. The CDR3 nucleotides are TGTGCCAGCAGTTACTACAGGGGTAATGAAAAACTGTTTTTT.

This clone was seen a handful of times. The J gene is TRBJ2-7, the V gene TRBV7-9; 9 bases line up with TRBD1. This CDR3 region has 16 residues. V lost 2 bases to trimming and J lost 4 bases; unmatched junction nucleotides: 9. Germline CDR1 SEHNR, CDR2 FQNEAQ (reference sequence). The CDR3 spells CASSLNPGTGTYEQYF. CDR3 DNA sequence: TGTGCCAGCAGCTTAAACCCCGGGACAGGGACGTACGAGCAGTACTTC.

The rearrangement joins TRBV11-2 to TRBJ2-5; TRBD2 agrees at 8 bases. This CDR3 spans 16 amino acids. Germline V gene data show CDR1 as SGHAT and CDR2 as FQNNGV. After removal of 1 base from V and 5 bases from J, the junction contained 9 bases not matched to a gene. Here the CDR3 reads CASSLVPGGGLETQYF. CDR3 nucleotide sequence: TGTGCCAGCAGCTTAGTGCCGGGAGGGGGGCTGGAGACCCAGTACTTC.

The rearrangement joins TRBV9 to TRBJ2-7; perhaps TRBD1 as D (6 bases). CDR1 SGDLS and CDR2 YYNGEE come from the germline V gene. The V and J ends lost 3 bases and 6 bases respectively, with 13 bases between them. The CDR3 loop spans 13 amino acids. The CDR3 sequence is CASSETGSGEQYF. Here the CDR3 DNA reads TGTGCCAGCAGCGAAACAGGGTCAGGCGAGCAGTACTTC.

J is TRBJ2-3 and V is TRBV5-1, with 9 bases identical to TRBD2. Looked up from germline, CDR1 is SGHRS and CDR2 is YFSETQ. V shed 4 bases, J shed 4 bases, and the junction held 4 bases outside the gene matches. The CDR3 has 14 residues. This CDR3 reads CASSPSGNSDTQYF. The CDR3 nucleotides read TGCGCCAGCAGCCCTAGCGGGAATTCAGATACGCAGTATTTT.

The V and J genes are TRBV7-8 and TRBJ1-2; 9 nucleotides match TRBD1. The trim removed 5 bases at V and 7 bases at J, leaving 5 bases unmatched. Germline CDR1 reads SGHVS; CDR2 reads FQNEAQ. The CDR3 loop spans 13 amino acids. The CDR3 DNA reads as TGTGCCAGCAGCCGGACAGGGGAATTTGGCTACACCTTC. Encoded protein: CASSRTGEFGYTF.

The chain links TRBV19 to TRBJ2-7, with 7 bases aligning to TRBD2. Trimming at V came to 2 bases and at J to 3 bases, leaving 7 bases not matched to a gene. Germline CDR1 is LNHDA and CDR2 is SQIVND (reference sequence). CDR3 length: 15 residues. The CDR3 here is CASSIRPSGFYEQYF. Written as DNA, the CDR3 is TGTGCCAGTAGTATACGGCCTAGCGGTTTCTACGAGCAGTACTTC.

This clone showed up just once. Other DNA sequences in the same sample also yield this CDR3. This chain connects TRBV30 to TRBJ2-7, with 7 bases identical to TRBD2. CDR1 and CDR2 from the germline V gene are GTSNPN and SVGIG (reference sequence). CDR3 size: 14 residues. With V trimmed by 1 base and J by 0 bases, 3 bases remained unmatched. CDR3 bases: TGTGCCTGGAGTGGGGGCGGGAGCTCCTACGAGCAGTACTTC. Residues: CAWSGGGSSYEQYF.

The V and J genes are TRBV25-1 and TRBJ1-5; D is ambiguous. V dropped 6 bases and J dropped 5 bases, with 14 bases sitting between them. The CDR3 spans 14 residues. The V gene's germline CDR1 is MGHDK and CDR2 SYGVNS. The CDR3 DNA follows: TGTGCCAGCAGGGGGAGCGGGCTGTATCAGCCCCAGCATTTT. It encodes CASRGSGLYQPQHF.

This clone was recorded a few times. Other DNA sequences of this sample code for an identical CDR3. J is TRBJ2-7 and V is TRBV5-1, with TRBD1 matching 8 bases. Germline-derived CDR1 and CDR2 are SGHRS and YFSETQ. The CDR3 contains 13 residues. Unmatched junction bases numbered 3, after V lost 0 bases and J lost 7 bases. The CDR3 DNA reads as TGCGCCAGCAGCTTGGGACAGGGGCGGGAGCAGTACTTC. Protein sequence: CASSLGQGREQYF.

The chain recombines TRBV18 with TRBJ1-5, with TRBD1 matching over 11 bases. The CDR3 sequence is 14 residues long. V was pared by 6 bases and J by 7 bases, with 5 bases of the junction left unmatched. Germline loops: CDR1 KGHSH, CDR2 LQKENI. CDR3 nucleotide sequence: TGTGCCAGCTCGACGGGACAGGGGGAACAGCCCCAGCATTTT. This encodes CASSTGQGEQPQHF.

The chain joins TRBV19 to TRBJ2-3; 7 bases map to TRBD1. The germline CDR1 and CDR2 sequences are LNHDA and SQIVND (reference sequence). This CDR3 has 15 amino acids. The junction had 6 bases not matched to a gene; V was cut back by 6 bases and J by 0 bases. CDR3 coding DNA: TGTGCCAGTAGATCTGGGACAGTGAGCACAGATACGCAGTATTTT. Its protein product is CASRSGTVSTDTQYF.

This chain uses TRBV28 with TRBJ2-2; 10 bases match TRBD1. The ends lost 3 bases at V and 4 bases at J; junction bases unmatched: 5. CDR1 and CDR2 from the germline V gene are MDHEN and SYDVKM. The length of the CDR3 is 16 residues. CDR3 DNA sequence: TGTGCCAGCAGTTTCTGGAGGACAGGGGGCACCGGGGAGCTGTTTTTT. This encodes CASSFWRTGGTGELFF.

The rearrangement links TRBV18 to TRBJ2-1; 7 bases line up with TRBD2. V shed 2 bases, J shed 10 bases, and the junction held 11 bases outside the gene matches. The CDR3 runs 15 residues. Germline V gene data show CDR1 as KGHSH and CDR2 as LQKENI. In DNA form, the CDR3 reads TGTGCCAGCTCACCATTCGCGGGAGAAGTAAACGAGCAGTTCTTC. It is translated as CASSPFAGEVNEQFF.